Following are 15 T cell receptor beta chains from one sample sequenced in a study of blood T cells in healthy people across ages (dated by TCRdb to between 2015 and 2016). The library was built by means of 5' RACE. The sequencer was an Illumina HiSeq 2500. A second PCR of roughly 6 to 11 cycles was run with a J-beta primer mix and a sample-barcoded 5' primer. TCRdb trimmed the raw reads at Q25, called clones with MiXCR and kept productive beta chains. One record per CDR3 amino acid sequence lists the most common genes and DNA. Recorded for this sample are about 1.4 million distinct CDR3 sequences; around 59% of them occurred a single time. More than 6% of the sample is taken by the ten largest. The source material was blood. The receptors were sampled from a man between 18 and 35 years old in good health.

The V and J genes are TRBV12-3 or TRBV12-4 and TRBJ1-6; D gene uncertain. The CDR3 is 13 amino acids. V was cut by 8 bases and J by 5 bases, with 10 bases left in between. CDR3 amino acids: CASGNTNNSPLHF. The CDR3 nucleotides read TGTGCCAGCGGTAATACAAATAATTCACCCCTCCACTTT.

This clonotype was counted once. The DNA of the CDR3 is TGCAGTGCTAGTAGACCGACAGGGGGTAGGGGTGGCTACACCTTC. Translating it yields CSASRPTGGRGGYTF. V and J are TRBV20-1 and TRBJ1-2; TRBD1 matches 9 bases. With V trimmed by 3 bases and J by 7 bases, 12 bases remained unmatched. The CDR3 has 15 residues. In germline, CDR1 is DFQATT, CDR2 SNEGSKA (reference sequence).

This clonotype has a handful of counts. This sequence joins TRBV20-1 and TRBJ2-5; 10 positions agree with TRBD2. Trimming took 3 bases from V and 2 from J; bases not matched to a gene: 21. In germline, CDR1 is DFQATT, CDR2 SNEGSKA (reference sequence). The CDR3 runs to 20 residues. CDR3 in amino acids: CSARTLILAHGLAAQETQYF. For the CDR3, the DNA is TGCAGTGCTAGGACATTAATTCTAGCCCATGGACTAGCGGCGCAAGAGACCCAGTACTTC.

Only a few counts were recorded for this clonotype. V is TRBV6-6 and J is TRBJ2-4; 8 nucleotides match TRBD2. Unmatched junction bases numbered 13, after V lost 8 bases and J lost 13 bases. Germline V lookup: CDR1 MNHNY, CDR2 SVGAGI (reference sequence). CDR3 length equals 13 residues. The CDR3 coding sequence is TGTGCCAGCGGGACTAGTGAACATTACCAGCAGTACTTC. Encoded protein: CASGTSEHYQQYF.

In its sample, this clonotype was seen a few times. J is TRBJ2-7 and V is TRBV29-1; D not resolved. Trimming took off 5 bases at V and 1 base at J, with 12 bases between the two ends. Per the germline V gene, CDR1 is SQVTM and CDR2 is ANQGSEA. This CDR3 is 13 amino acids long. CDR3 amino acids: CSVLPDGSYEQYF. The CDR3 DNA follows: TGCAGCGTTCTACCTGACGGTTCCTACGAGCAGTACTTC.

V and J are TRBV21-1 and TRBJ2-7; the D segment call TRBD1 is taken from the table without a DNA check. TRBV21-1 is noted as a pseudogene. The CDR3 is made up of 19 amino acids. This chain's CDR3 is CASSKEEDQGGLFPYEQYF. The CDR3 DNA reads TGTGCCAGCAGCAAAGAGGAGGACCAGGGTGGCCTTTTCCCCTACGAGCAGTACTTC.

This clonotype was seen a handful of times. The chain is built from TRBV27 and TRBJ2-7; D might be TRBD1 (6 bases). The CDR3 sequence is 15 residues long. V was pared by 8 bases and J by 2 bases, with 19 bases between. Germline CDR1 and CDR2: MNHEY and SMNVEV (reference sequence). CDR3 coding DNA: TGTGCCAGCGCCTACGGGATAGGGGGTACCTACGAGCAGTACTTC. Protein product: CASAYGIGGTYEQYF.

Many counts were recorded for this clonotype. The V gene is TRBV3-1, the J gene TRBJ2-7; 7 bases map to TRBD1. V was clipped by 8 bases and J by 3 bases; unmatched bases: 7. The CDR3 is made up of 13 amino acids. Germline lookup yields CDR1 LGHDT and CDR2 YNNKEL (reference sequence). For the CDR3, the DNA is TGTGCCAGCGCCGGGACAGAACTCTACGAGCAGTACTTC. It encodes CASAGTELYEQYF.

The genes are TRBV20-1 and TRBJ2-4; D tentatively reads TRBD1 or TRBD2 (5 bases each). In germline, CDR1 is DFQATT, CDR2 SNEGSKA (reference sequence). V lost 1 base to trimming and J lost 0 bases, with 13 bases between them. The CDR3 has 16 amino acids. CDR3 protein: CSARVLGTLAKNIQYF. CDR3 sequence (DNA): TGCAGTGCTAGAGTCCTTGGGACCCTAGCCAAAAACATTCAGTACTTC.

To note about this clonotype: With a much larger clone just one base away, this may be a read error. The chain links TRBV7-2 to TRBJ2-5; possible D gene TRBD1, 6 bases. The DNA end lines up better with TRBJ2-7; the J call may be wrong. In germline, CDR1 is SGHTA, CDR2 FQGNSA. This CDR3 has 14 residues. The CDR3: CASSLGGHTYEQYF. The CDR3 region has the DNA TGTGCCAGCAGCTTAGGGGGACACACCTACGAGCAGTACTTC.

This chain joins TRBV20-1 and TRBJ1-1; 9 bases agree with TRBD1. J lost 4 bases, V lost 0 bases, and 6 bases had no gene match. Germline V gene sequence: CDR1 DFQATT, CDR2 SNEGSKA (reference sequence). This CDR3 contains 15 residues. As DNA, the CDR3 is TGCAGTGCTAGAGAAGTACGGACAGGGGCCACTGAAGCTTTCTTT. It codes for CSAREVRTGATEAFF.

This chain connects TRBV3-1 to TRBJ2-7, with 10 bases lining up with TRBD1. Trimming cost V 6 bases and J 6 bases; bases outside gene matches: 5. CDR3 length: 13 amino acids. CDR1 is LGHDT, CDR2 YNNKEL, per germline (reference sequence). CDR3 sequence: CASSRDRGGEQYF. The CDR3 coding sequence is TGTGCCAGCAGTCGGGACAGGGGTGGCGAGCAGTACTTC.

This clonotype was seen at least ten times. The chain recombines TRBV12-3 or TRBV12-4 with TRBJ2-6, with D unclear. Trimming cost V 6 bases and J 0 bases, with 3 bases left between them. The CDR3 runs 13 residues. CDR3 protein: CASRSSGANVLTF. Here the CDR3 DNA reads TGTGCCAGCAGATCCTCTGGGGCCAACGTCCTGACTTTC.

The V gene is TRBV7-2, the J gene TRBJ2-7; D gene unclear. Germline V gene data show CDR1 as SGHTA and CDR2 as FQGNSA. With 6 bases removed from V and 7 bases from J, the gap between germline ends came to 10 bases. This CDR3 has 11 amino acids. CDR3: CASSSSREQYF. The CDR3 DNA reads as TGTGCCAGCAGTTCCTCCAGGGAGCAGTACTTC.

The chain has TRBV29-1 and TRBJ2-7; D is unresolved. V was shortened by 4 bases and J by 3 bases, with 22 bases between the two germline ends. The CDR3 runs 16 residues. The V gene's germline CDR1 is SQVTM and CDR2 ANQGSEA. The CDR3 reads CSVGGTLTTRFYEQYF. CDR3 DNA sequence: TGCAGCGTTGGAGGCACTCTTACTACCCGTTTCTACGAGCAGTACTTC.